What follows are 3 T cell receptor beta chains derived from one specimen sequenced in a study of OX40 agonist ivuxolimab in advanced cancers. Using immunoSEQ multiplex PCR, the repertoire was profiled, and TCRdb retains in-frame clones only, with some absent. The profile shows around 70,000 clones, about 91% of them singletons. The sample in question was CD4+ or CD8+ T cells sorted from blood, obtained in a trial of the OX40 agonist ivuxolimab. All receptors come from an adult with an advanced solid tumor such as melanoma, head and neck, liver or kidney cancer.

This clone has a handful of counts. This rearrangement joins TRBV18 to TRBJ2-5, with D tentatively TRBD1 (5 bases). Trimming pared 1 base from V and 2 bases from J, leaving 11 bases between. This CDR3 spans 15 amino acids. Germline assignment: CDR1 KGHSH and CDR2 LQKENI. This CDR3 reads CASSPRGGAQETQYF. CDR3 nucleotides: TGTGCCAGCTCACCACGGGGCGGAGCTCAAGAGACCCAGTACTTC.

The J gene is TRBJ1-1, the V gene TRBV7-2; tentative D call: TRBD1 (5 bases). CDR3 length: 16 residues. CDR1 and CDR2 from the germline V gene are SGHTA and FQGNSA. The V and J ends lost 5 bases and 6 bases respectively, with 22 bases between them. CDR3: CASSLERAGRGAEAFF. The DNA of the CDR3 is TGTGCCAGCAGCCTCGAAAGGGCAGGACGAGGGGCTGAAGCTTTCTTT.

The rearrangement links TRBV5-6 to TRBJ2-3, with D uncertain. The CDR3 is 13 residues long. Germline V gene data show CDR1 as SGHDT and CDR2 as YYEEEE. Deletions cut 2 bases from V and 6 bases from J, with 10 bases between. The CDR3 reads CASSLRAVDTQYF. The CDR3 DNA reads TGTGCCAGCAGCTTAAGGGCGGTGGATACGCAGTATTTT. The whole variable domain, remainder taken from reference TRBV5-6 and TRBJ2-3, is DAGVTQSPTHLIKTRGQQVTLRCSPKSGHDTVSWYQQALGQGPQFIFQYYEEEERQRGNFPDRFSGHQFPNYSSELNVNALLLGDSALYLCASSLRAVDTQYFGPGTRLTVL.